The present T cell receptor beta chain was sequenced within a study of human T cells and chemical hapten exposure. V lost 1 base and J 3 bases, leaving 10 bases between the germline ends. The CDR3 extends over 15 amino acids. TCRdb processed the RACE reads anew with MiXCR; each CDR3 protein has one entry. The table lists tens of thousands of distinct CDR3 sequences, approximately 9.8% of them singletons. Indicated time point: patch test 1, 2 weeks after DPC sensitization. The sample's treatment: therapeutic diphenylcyclopropenone sensitization with weekly scalp DPC. The sequence was obtained from a middle-aged woman with alopecia areata. Some clones in this sample may be carry-over from other donors' samples. The specimen comprised whole blood, sampled in connection with sensitization to the hapten diphenylcyclopropenone (DPC). The chain carries TRBV12-3 or TRBV12-4 and TRBJ2-1; TRBD1 or TRBD2 may be the D gene (6 bases each). The CDR3 spells CASSLGGAVYNEQFF. In DNA, the CDR3 is TGTGCCAGCAGTTTAGGGGGGGCCGTCTACAATGAGCAGTTCTTC.